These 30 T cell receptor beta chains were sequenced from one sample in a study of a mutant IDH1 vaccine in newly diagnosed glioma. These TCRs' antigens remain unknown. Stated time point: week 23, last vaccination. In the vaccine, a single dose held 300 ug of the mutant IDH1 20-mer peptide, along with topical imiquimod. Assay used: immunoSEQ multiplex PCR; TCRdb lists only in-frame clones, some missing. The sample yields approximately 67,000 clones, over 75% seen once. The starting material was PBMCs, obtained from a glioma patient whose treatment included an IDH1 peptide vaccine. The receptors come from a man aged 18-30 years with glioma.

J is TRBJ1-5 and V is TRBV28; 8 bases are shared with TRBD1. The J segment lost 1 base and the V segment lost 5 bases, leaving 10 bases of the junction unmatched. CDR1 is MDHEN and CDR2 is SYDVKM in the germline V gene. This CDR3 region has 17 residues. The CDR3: CASSPPGQGVSNQPQHF. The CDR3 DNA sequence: TGTGCCAGCAGTCCCCCCGGACAGGGAGTAAGCAATCAGCCCCAGCATTTT.

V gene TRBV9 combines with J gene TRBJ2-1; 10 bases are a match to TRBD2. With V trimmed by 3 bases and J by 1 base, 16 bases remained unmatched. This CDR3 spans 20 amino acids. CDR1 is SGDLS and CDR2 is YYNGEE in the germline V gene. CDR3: CASSAGTSVSFRQSYNEQFF. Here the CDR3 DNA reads TGTGCCAGCAGCGCCGGGACTAGCGTATCTTTCCGACAATCCTACAATGAGCAGTTCTTC.

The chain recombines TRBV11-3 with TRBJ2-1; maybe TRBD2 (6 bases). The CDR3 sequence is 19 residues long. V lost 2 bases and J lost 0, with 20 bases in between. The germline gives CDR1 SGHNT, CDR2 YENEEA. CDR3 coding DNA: TGTGCCAGCAGCTTAAAGAGACTAGTCCTACTCAGCTCCTACAATGAGCAGTTCTTC. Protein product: CASSLKRLVLLSSYNEQFF.

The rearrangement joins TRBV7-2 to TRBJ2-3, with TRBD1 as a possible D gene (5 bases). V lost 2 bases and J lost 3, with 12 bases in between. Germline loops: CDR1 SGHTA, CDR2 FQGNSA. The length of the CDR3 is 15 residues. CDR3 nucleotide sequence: TGTGCCAGCAGCTTAACAGGTCTAGGAACAGATACGCAGTATTTT. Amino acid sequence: CASSLTGLGTDTQYF.

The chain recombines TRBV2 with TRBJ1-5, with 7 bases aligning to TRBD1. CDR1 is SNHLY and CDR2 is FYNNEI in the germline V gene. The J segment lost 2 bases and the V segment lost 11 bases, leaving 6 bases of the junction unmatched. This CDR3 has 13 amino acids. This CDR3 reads CAYKGAGNQPQHF. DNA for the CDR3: TGTGCCTATAAGGGGGCGGGCAATCAGCCCCAGCATTTT.

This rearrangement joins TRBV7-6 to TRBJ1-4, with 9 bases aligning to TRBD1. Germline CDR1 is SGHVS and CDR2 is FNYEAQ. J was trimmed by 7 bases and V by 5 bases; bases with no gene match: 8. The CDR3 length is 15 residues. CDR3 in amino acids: CASSDWTGEGEKLFF. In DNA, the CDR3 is TGTGCCAGCAGCGACTGGACAGGGGAGGGTGAAAAACTGTTTTTT.

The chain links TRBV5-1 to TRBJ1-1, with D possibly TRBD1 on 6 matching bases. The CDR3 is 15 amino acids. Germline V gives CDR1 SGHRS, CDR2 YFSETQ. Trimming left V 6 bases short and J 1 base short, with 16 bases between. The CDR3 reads CASTPGRGRNTEAFF. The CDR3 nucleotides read TGCGCCAGCACCCCCGGCAGGGGACGGAACACTGAAGCTTTCTTT. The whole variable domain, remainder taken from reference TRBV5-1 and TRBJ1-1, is KAGVTQTPRYLIKTRGQQVTLSCSPISGHRSVSWYQQTPGQGLQFLFEYFSETQRNKGNFPGRFSGRQFSNSRSEMNVSTLELGDSALYLCASTPGRGRNTEAFFGQGTRLTVV.

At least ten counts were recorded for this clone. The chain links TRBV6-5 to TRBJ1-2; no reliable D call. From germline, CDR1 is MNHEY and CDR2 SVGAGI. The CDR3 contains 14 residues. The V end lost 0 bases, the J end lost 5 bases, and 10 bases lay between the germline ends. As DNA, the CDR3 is TGTGCCAGCAGTTACTCAGGGAGTCAATATGGCTACACCTTC. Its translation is CASSYSGSQYGYTF.

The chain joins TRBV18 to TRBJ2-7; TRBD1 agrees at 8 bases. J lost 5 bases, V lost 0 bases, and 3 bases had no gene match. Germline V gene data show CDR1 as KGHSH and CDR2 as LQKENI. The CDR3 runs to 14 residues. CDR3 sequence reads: CASSPPGRGHEQYF. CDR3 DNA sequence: TGTGCCAGCTCACCACCGGGCAGGGGGCACGAGCAGTACTTC.

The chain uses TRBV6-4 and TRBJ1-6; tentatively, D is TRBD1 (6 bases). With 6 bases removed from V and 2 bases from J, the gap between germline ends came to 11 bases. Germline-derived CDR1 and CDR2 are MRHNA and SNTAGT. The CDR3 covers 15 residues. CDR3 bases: TGTGCCAGCAGAGCGGACAGCCCCTATAATTCACCCCTCCACTTT. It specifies CASRADSPYNSPLHF.

CDR3 nucleotides: TGTGCCAGCAGCTTAAGGGGGACAGGGTACGAGCAGTACTTC. This translates into CASSLRGTGYEQYF. The chain combines TRBV7-2 with TRBJ2-7, with TRBD1 identical over 9 bases. The CDR3 spans 14 residues. V lost 2 bases, J lost 4 bases, and 3 bases stayed unmatched. The germline V gene encodes CDR1 SGHTA and CDR2 FQGNSA. The whole variable domain, remainder taken from reference TRBV7-2 and TRBJ2-7, is GAGVSQSPSNKVTEKGKDVELRCDPISGHTALYWYRQSLGQGLEFLIYFQGNSAPDKSGLPSDRFSAERTGGSVSTLTIQRTQQEDSAVYLCASSLRGTGYEQYFGPGTRLTVT.

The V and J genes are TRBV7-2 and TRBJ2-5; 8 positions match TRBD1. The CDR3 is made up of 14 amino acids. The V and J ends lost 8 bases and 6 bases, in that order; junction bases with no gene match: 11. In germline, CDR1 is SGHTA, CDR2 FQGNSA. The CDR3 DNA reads TGTGCCAGCCTACCAGGACAGGGCTTAAAGACCCAGTACTTC. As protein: CASLPGQGLKTQYF.

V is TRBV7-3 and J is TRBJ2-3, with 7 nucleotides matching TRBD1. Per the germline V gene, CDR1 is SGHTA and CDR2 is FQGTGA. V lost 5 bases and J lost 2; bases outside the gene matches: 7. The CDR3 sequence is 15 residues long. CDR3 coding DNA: TGTGCCAGCAGCCCCGGGACAGTCTCCACAGATACGCAGTATTTT. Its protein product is CASSPGTVSTDTQYF.

In DNA, the CDR3 is TGTGCCAGCAGCGCCACCGGGACTAGTAGGGAGCAGTACTTC. This translates into CASSATGTSREQYF. V gene TRBV9 combines with J gene TRBJ2-7; 8 nucleotides match TRBD2. Germline V lookup: CDR1 SGDLS, CDR2 YYNGEE. V shed 3 bases and J 7 bases; nucleotides not matched to a gene: 9. This CDR3 region has 14 residues. Full variable domain (outside the CDR3, taken from reference TRBV9 and TRBJ2-7): DSGVTQTPKHLITATGQRVTLRCSPRSGDLSVYWYQQSLDQGLQFLIQYYNGEERAKGNILERFSAQQFPDLHSELNLSSLELGDSALYFCASSATGTSREQYFGPGTRLTVT.

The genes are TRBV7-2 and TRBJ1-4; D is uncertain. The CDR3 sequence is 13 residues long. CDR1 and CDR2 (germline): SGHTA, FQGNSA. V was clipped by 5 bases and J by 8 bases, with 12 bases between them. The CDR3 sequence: CASSDGIREKLFF. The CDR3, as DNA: TGTGCCAGCAGCGATGGTATACGGGAAAAACTGTTTTTT.

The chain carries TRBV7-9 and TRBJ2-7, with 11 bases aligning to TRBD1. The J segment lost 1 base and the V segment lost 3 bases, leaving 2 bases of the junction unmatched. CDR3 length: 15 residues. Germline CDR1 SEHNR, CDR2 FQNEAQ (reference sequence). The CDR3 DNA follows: TGTGCCAGCAGCTTCCGGGACAGGGGGTCCTACGAGCAGTACTTC. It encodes CASSFRDRGSYEQYF. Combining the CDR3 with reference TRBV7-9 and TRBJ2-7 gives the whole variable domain DTGVSQNPRHKITKRGQNVTFRCDPISEHNRLYWYRQTLGQGPEFLTYFQNEAQLEKSRLLSDRFSAERPKGSFSTLEIQRTEQGDSAMYLCASSFRDRGSYEQYFGPGTRLTVT.

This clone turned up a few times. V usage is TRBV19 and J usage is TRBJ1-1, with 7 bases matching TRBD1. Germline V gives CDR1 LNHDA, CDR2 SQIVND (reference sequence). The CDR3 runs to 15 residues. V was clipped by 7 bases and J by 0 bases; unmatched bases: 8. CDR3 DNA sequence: TGTGCCAGTAAAGGGACAGCTACTATGAACACTGAAGCTTTCTTT. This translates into CASKGTATMNTEAFF.

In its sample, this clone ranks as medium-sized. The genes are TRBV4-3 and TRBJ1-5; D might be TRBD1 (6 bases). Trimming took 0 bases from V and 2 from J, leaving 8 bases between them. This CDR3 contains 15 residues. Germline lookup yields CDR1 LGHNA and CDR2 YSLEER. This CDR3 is CASSQEDSRNQPQHF. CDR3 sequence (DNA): TGCGCCAGCAGCCAAGAGGACAGCCGCAATCAGCCCCAGCATTTT.

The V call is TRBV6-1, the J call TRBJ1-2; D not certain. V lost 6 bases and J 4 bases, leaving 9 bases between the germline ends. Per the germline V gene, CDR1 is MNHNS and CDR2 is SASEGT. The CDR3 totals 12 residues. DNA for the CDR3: TGTGCCAGCAGCTTCTCCGGCTATGGCTACACCTTC. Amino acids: CASSFSGYGYTF.

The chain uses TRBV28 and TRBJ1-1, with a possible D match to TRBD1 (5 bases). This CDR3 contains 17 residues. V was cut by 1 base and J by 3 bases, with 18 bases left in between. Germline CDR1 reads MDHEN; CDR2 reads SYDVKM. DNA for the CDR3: TGTGCCAGCAGTTTATTGGGGGACGGGACGCGGGACACTGAAGCTTTCTTT. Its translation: CASSLLGDGTRDTEAFF.

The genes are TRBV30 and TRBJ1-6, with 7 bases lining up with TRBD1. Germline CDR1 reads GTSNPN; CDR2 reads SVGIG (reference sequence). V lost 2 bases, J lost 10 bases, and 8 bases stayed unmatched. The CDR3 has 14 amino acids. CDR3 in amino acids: CAWSPFGTASPLHF. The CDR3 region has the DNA TGTGCCTGGAGTCCTTTTGGGACAGCCTCACCCCTCCACTTT.

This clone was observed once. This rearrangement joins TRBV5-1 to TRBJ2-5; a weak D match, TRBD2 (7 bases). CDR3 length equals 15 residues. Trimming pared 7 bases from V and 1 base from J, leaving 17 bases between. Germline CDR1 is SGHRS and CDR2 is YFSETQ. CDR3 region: CASARGGIFQETQYF. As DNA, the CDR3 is TGCGCCAGCGCTAGGGGGGGAATATTCCAAGAGACCCAGTACTTC.

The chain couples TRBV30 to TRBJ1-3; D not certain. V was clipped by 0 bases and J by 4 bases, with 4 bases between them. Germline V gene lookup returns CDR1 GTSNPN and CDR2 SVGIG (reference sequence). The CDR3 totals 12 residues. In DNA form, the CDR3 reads TGTGCCTGGAGTGTACTCGGAAACACCATATATTTT. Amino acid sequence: CAWSVLGNTIYF.

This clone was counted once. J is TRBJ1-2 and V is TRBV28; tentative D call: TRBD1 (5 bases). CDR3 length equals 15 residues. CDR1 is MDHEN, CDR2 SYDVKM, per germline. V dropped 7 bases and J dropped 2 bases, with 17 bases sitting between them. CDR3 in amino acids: CASIPSGPVNYGYTF. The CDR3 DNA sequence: TGTGCCAGCATCCCCTCGGGGCCGGTAAACTATGGCTACACCTTC.

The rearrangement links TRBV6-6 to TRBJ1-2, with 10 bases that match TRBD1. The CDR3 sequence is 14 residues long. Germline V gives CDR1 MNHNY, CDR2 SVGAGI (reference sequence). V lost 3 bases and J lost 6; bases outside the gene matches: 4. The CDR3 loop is CASSYPTGGDGYTF. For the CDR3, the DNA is TGTGCCAGCAGTTATCCGACAGGGGGCGATGGCTACACCTTC.

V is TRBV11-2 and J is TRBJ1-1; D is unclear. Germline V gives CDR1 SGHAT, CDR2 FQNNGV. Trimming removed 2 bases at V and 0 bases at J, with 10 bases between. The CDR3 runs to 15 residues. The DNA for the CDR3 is TGTGCCAGCAGCTTAAGGAGTCAGATGAACACTGAAGCTTTCTTT. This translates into CASSLRSQMNTEAFF.

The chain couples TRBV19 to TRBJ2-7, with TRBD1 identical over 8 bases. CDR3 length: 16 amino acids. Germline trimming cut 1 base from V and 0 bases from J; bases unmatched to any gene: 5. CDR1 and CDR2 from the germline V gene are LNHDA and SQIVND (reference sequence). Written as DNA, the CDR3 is TGTGCCAGTAGTATAGCCTACAGGGGGAGCTCCTACGAGCAGTACTTC. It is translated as CASSIAYRGSSYEQYF.

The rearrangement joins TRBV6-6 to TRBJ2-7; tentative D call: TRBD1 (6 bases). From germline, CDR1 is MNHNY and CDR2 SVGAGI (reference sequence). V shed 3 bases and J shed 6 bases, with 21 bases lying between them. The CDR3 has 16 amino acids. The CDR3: CASSYLGAAGRREQYF. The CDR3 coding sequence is TGTGCCAGCAGTTATTTGGGGGCGGCAGGGCGGCGCGAGCAGTACTTC.

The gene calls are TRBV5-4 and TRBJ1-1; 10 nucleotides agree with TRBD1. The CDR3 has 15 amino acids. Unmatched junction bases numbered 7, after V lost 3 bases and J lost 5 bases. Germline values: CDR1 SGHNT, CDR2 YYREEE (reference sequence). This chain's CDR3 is CASSWDRGGRTEAFF. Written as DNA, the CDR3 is TGTGCCAGCAGCTGGGACAGGGGAGGTCGGACTGAAGCTTTCTTT.

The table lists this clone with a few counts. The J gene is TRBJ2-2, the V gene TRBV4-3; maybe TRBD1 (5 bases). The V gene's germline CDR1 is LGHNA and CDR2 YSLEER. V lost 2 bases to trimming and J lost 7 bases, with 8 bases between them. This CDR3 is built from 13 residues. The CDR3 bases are TGCGCCAGCAGCCAACAGGGTAGCGGGGAGCTGTTTTTT. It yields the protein CASSQQGSGELFF.